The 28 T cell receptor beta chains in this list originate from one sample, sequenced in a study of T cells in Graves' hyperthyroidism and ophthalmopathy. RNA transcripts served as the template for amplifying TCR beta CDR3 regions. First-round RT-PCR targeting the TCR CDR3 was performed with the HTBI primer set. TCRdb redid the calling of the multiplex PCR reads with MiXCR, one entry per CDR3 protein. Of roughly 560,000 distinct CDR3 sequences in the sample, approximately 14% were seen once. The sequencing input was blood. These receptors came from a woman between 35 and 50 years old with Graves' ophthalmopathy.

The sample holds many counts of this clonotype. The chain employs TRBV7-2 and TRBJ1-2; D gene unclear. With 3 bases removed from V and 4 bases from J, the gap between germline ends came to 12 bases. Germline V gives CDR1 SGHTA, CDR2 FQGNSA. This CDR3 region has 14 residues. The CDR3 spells CASSFTAGSYGYTF. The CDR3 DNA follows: TGTGCCAGCAGCTTTACCGCCGGAAGCTATGGCTACACCTTC. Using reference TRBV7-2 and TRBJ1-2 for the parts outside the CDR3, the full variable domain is GAGVSQSPSNKVTEKGKDVELRCDPISGHTALYWYRQSLGQGLEFLIYFQGNSAPDKSGLPSDRFSAERTGGSVSTLTIQRTQQEDSAVYLCASSFTAGSYGYTFGSGTRLTVV.

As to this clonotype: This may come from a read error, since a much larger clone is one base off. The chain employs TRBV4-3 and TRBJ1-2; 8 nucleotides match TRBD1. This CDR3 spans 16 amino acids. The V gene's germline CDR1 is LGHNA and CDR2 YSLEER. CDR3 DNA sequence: TGCGCCAGCAGCCCGCGGACAGGGAACAATTACTATGGCGACACCTTC. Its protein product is CASSPRTGNNYYGDTF.

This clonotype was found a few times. In DNA, the CDR3 is TGTGCCAGCAGCTTAGTGTCATTGGTCGCAGGGCGGCAGGAGACCCAGTACTTC. Protein sequence: CASSLVSLVAGRQETQYF. The V and J genes are TRBV7-8 and TRBJ2-5; D is perhaps TRBD1 (5 bases). The CDR3 covers 18 residues. Germline V gives CDR1 SGHVS, CDR2 FQNEAQ. Trimming took 1 base from V and 5 from J, leaving 23 bases between them.

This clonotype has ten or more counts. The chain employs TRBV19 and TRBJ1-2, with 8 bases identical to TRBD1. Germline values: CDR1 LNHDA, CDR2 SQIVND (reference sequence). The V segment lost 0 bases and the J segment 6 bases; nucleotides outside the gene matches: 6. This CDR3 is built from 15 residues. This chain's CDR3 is CASSIDRQGFDGYTF. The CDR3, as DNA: TGTGCCAGTAGTATAGATCGACAGGGGTTCGATGGCTACACCTTC.

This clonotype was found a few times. This CDR3 is CASSQENEGEQYF. The CDR3 coding sequence is TGTGCCAGCAGCCAAGAGAACGAGGGAGAGCAGTACTTC. The V and J genes are TRBV14 and TRBJ2-7; D may be TRBD2 (5 bases). This CDR3 region has 13 residues. The germline CDR1 and CDR2 sequences are SGHDN and FVKESK. The V and J ends lost 0 bases and 7 bases respectively, with 10 bases between them.

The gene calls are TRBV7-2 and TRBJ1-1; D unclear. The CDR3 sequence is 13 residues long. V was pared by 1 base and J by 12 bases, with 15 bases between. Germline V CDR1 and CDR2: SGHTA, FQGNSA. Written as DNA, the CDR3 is TGTGCCAGCAGCTTAGACTCCGTCTACCCCACTTTCTTT. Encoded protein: CASSLDSVYPTFF.

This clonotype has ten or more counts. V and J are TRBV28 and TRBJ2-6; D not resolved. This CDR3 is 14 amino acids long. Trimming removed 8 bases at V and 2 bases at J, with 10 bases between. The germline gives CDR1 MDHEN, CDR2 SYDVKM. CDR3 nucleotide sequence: TGTGCCAGCCGATCCCCCCCTGGGGCCAACGTCCTGACTTTC. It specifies CASRSPPGANVLTF.

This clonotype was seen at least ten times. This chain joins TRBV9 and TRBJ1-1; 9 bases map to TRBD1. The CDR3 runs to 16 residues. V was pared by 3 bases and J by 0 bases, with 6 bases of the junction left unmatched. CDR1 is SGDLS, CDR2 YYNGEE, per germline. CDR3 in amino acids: CASSGRTGDMNTEAFF. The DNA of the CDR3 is TGTGCCAGCAGCGGACGGACAGGGGACATGAACACTGAAGCTTTCTTT.

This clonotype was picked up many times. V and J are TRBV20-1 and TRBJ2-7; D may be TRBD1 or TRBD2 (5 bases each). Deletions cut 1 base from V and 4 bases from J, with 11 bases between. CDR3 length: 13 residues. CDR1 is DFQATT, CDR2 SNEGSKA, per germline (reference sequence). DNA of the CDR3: TGCAGTGCTAGAGGGTGGGGGACGTACGAGCAGTACTTC. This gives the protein CSARGWGTYEQYF.

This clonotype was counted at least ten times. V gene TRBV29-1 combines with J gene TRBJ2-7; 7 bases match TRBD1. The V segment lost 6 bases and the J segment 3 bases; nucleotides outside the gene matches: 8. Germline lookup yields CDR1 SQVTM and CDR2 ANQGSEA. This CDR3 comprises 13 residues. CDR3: CSVVGDSVYEQYF. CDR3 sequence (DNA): TGCAGCGTGGTAGGGGACAGCGTCTACGAGCAGTACTTC.

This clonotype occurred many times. In nucleotides, the CDR3 is TGTGCCATCAGTGAGTCTCTGACGGATTCCTACGAGCAGTACTTC. Residues: CAISESLTDSYEQYF. The chain uses TRBV10-3 and TRBJ2-7; D unclear. The CDR3 is made up of 15 amino acids. The V end lost 0 bases, the J end lost 1 base, and 10 bases lay between the germline ends. Germline assignment: CDR1 ENHRY and CDR2 SYGVKD.

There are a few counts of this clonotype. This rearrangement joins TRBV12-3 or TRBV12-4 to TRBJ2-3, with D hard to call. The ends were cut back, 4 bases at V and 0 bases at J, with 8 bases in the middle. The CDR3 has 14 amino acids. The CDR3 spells CASSSVGSTDTQYF. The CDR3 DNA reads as TGTGCCAGCAGTTCGGTGGGGAGCACAGATACGCAGTATTTT.

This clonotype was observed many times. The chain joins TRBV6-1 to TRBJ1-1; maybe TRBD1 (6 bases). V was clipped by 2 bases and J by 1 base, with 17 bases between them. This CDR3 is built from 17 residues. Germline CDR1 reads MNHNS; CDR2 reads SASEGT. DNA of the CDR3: TGTGCCAGCAGTGAATTCTCAGGGGTTTCGGAGAACACTGAAGCTTTCTTT. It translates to CASSEFSGVSENTEAFF.

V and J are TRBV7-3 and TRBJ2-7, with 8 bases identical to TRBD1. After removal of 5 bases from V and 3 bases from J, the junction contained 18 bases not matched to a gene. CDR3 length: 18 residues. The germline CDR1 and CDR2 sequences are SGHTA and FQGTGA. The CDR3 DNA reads TGTGCCAGCAGCAACGTTCACCCGGGACAGGTAGACTTCTACGAGCAGTACTTC. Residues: CASSNVHPGQVDFYEQYF.

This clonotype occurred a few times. The CDR3 DNA is TGTGCCAGCAGCCAAGGCTCGACTAGCGGCTCCTACGAGCAGTACTTC. Its translation: CASSQGSTSGSYEQYF. This chain links TRBV3-1 with TRBJ2-7; 9 nucleotides align to TRBD2. The CDR3 length is 16 residues. CDR1 is LGHDT and CDR2 is YNNKEL in the germline V gene (reference sequence). V shed 1 base and J 0 bases; nucleotides not matched to a gene: 4.

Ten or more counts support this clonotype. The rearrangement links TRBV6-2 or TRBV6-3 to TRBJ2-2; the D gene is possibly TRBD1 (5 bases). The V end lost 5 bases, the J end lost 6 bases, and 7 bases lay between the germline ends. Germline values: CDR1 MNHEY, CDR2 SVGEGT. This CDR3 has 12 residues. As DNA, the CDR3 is TGTGCCAGCAGTGGACAAGCCGGGGAGCTGTTTTTT. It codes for CASSGQAGELFF.

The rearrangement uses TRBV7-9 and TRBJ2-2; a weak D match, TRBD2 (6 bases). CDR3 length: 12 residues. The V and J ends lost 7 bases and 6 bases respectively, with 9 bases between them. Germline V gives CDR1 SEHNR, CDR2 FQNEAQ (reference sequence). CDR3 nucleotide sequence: TGTGCCAGCACCTGGGGGGCCGGGGAGCTGTTTTTT. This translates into CASTWGAGELFF.

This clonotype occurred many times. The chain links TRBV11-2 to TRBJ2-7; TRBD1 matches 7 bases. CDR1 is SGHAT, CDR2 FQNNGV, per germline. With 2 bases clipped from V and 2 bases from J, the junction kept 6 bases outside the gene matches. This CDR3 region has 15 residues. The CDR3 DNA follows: TGTGCCAGCAGCTTAAGCCGCGACAGGGCCTACGAGCAGTACTTC. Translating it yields CASSLSRDRAYEQYF.

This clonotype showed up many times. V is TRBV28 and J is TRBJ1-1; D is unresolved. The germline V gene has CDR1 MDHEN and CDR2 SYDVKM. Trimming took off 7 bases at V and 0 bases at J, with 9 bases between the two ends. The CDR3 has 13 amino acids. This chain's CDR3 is CASKTAMNTEAFF. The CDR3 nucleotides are TGTGCCAGCAAGACGGCTATGAACACTGAAGCTTTCTTT.

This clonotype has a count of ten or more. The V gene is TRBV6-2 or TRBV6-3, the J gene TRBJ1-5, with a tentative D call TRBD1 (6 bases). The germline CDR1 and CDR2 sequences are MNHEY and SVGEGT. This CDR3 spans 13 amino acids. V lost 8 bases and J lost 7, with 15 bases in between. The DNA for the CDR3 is TGTGCCAGCCAAGAGGGGGAGTGGCAGCCCCAGCATTTT. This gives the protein CASQEGEWQPQHF.

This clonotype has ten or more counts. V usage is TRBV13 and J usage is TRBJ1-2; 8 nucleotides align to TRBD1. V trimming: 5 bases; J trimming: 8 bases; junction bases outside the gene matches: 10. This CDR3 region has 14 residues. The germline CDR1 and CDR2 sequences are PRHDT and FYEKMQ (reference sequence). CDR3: CASSPTGVPRGYTF. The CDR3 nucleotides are TGTGCCAGCAGCCCGACAGGGGTCCCTAGGGGCTACACCTTC.

The CDR3 is CASSLGGRVNGYTF. CDR3 nucleotides: TGTGCCAGCAGCTTAGGAGGGAGGGTTAATGGCTACACCTTC. The V and J genes are TRBV13 and TRBJ1-2; D is undetermined. Germline V gene data show CDR1 as PRHDT and CDR2 as FYEKMQ (reference sequence). The CDR3 spans 14 residues. Deletions cut 0 bases from V and 6 bases from J, with 11 bases between.

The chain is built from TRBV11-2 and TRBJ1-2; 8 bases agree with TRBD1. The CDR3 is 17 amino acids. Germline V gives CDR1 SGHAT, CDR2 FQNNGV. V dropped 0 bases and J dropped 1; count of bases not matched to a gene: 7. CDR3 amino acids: CASSLELGRGHNYGYTF. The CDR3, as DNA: TGTGCCAGCAGCTTAGAATTGGGCAGGGGGCATAACTATGGCTACACCTTC.

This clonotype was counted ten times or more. CDR3 DNA sequence: TGTGCCAGTAGTATTTCGCCGAACACTGAAGCTTTCTTT. This sequence encodes CASSISPNTEAFF. The rearrangement links TRBV19 to TRBJ1-1, with D hard to call. The V and J ends lost 3 bases and 1 base respectively, with 6 bases between them. The germline V gene has CDR1 LNHDA and CDR2 SQIVND (reference sequence). The CDR3 is 13 amino acids.

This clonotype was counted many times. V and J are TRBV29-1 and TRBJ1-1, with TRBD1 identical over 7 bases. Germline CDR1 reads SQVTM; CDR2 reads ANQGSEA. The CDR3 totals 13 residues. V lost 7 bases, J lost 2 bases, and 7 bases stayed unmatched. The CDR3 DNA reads TGCAGCGGTGCACAGGGGACAAACACTGAAGCTTTCTTT. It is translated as CSGAQGTNTEAFF.

The CDR3 DNA sequence: TGTGCCAGCGGTCGAGAGGTACAAGCTTTCTTT. Protein product: CASGREVQAFF. The chain is built from TRBV12-3 or TRBV12-4 and TRBJ1-1; D remains unclear. The CDR3 has 11 amino acids. The germline V and J ends were trimmed by 8 bases and 9 bases, with 13 bases remaining between them.

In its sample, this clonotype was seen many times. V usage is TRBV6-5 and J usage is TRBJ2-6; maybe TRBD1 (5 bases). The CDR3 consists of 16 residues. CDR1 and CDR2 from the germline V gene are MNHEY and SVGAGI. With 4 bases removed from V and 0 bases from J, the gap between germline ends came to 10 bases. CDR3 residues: CASSSYRTSGANVLTF. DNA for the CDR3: TGTGCCAGCAGTTCTTACAGGACCTCTGGGGCCAACGTCCTGACTTTC.

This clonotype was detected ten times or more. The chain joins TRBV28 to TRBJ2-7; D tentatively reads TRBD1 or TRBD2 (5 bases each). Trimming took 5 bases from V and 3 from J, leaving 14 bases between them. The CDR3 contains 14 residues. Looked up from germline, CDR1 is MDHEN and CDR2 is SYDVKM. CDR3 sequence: CASSPTWDDYEQYF. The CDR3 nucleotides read TGTGCCAGCAGTCCGACTTGGGACGACTACGAGCAGTACTTC. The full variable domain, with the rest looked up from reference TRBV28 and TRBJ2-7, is DVKVTQSSRYLVKRTGEKVFLECVQDMDHENMFWYRQDPGLGLRLIYFSYDVKMKEKGDIPEGYSVSREKKERFSLILESASTNQTSMYLCASSPTWDDYEQYFGPGTRLTVT.